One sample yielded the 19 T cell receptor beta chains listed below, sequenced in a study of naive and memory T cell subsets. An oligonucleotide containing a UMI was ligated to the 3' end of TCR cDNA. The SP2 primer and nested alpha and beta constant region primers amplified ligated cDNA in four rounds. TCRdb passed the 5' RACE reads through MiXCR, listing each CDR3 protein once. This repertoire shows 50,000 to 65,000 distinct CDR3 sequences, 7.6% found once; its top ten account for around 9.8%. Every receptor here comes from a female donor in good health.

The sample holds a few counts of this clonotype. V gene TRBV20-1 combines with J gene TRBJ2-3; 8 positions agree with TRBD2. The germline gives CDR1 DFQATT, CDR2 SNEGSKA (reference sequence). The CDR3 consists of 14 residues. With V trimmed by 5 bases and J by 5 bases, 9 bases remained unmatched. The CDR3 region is CSAGDKRGLDTQYF. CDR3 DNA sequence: TGCAGTGCTGGGGACAAGCGGGGGCTAGATACGCAGTATTTT.

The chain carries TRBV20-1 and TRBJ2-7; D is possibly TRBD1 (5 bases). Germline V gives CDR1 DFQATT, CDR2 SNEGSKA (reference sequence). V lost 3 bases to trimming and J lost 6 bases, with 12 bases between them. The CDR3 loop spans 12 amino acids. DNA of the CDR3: TGCAGTGCTAGCGTAGGGGTGGGCGAGCAGTACTTC. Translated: CSASVGVGEQYF.

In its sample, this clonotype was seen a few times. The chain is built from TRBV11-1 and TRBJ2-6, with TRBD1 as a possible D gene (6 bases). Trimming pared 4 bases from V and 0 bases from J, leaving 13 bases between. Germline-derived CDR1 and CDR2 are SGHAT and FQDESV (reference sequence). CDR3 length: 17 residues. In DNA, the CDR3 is TGTGCCAGCAGCTCATGGACAGACCGCTCTGGGGCCAACGTCCTGACTTTC. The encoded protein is CASSSWTDRSGANVLTF.

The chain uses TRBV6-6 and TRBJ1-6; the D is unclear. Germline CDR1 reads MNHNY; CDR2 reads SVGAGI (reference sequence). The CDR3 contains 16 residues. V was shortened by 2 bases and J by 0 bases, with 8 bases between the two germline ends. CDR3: CASSYGSSSYNSPLHF. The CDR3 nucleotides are TGTGCCAGCAGTTACGGATCTAGCTCCTATAATTCACCCCTCCACTTT.

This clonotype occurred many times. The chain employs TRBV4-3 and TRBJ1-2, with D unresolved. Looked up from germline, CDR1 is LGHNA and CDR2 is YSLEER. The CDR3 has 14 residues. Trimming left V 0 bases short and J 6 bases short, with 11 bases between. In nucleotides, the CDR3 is TGCGCCAGCAGCCAAGAGGGAGGGAGGGATGGCTACACCTTC. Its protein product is CASSQEGGRDGYTF.

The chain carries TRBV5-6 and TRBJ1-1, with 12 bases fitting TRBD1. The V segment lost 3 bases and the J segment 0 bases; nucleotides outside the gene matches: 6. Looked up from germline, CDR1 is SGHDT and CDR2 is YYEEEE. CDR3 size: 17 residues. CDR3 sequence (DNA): TGTGCCAGCAGCTGGGACAGGGGGCCGGTGGTGAACACTGAAGCTTTCTTT. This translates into CASSWDRGPVVNTEAFF.

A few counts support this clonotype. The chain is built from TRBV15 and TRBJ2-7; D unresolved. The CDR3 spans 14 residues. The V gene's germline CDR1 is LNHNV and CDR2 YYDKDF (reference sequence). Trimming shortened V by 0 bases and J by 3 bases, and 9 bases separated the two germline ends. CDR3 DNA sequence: TGTGCCACCAGCAGAGATTTCCAGGACTACGAGCAGTACTTC. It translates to CATSRDFQDYEQYF. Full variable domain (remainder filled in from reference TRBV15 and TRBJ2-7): DAMVIQNPRYQVTQFGKPVTLSCSQTLNHNVMYWYQQKSSQAPKLLFHYYDKDFNNEADTPDNFQSRRPNTSFCFLDIRSPGLGDTAMYLCATSRDFQDYEQYFGPGTRLTVT.

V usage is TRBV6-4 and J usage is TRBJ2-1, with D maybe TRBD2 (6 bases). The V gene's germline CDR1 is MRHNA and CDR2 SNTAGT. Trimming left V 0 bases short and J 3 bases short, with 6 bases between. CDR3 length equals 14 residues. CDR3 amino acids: CASSDSTSYNEQFF. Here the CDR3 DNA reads TGTGCCAGCAGTGACTCGACTAGCTACAATGAGCAGTTCTTC.

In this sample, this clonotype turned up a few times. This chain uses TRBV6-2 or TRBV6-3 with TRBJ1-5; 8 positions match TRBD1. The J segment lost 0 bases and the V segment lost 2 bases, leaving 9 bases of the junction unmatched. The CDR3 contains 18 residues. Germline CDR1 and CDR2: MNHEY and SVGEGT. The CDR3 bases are TGTGCCAGCAGTTACCGCCGACAGGGGACTTATAGCAATCAGCCCCAGCATTTT. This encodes CASSYRRQGTYSNQPQHF.

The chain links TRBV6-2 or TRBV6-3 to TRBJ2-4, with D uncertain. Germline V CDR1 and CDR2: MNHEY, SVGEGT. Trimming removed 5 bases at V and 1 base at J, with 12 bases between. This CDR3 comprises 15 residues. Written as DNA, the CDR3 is TGTGCCAGCAGTAGTCGGGCCGGGGCCAAAAACATTCAGTACTTC. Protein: CASSSRAGAKNIQYF.

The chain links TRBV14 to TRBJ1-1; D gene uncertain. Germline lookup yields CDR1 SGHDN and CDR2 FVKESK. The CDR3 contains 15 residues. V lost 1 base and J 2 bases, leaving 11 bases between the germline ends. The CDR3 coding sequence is TGTGCCAGCAGCCAAGTCGACGGATTAAACACTGAAGCTTTCTTT. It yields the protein CASSQVDGLNTEAFF. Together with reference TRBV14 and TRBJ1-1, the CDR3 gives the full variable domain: EAGVTQFPSHSVIEKGQTVTLRCDPISGHDNLYWYRRVMGKEIKFLLHFVKESKQDESGMPNNRFLAERTGGTYSTLKVQPAELEDSGVYFCASSQVDGLNTEAFFGQGTRLTVV.

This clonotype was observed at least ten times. The CDR3: CASSQDFPAGPAYGYTF. In DNA, the CDR3 is TGCGCCAGCAGCCAAGATTTTCCCGCCGGGCCGGCCTATGGCTACACCTTC. The chain carries TRBV4-3 and TRBJ1-2, with D uncertain. V lost 0 bases and J 4 bases, leaving 18 bases between the germline ends. The germline V gene has CDR1 LGHNA and CDR2 YSLEER. This CDR3 has 17 amino acids.

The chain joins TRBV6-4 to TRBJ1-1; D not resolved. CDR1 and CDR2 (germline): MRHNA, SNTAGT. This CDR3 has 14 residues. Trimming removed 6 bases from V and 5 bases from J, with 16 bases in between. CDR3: CASRTNGDSTEAFF. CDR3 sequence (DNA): TGTGCCAGCAGGACCAACGGGGATAGTACTGAAGCTTTCTTT.

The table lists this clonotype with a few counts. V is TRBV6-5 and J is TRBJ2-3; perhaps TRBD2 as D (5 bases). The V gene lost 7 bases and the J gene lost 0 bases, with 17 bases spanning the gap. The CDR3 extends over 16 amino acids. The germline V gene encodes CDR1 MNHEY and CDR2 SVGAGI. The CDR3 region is CASKSPGLASTDTQYF. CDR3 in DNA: TGTGCCAGCAAGTCTCCCGGACTGGCAAGCACAGATACGCAGTATTTT.

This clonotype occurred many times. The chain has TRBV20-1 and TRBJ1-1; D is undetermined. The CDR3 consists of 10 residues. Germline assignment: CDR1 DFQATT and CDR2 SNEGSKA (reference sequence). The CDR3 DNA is TGCAACCCAAAGGGCACTGAAGCTTTCTTT. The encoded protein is CNPKGTEAFF.

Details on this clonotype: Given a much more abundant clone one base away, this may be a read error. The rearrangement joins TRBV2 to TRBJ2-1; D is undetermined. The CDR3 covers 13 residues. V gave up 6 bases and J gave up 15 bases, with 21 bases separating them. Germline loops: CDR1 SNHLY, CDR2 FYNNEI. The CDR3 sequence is CASRVTYRTLGFF. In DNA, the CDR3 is TGTGCCAGCAGGGTAACGTACAGAACCCTCGGGTTCTTC. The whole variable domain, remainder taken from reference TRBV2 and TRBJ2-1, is EPEVTQTPSHQVTQMGQEVILRCVPISNHLYFYWYRQILGQKVEFLVSFYNNEISEKSEIFDDQFSVERPDGSNFTLKIRSTKLEDSAMYFCASRVTYRTLGFFGPGTRLTVL.

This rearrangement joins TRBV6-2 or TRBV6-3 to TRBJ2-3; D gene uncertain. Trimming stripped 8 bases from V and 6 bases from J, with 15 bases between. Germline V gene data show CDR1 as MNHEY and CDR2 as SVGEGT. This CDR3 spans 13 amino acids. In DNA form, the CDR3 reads TGTGCCAGCGAGAAAAGGTTTCCCGATACGCAGTATTTT. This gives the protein CASEKRFPDTQYF.

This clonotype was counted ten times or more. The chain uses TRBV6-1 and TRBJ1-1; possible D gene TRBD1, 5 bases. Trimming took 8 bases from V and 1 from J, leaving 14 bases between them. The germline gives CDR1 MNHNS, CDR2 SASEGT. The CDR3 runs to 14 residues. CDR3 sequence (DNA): TGTGCCAGCGGGAGGGGAGGAAAGAACACTGAAGCTTTCTTT. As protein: CASGRGGKNTEAFF.

CDR3 sequence (DNA): TGCAGTGCCACCCCGTACGAGCAGTACTTC. It codes for CSATPYEQYF. The chain joins TRBV20-1 to TRBJ2-7; D gene uncertain. There are 10 residues in the CDR3. V was pared by 6 bases and J by 4 bases, with 7 bases between. Germline CDR1 reads DFQATT; CDR2 reads SNEGSKA (reference sequence).